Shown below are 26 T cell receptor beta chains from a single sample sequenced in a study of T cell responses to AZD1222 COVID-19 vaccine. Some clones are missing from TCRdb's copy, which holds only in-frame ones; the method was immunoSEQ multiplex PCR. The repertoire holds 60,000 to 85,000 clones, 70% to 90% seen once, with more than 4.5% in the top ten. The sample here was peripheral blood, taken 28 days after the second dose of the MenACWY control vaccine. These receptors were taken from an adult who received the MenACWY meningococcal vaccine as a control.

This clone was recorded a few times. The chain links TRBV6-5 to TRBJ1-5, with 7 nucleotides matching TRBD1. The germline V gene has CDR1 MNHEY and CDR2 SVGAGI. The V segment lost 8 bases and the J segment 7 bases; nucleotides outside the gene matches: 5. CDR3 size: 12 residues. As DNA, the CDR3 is TGTGCCAGCGAAGGGGGCGGGCAGCCCCAGCATTTT. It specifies CASEGGGQPQHF.

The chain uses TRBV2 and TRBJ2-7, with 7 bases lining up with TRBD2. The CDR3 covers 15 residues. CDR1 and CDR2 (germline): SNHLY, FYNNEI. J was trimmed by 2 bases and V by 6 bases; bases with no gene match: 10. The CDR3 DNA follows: TGTGCCAGCAGGGGGAGCGGGGCGAAAACCTACGAGCAGTACTTC. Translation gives CASRGSGAKTYEQYF.

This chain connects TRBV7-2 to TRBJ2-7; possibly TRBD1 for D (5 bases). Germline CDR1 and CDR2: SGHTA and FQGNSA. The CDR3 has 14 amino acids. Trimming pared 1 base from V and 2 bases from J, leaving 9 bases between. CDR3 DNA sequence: TGTGCCAGCAGCTTAGGATACAGGACCTACGAGCAGTACTTC. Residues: CASSLGYRTYEQYF.

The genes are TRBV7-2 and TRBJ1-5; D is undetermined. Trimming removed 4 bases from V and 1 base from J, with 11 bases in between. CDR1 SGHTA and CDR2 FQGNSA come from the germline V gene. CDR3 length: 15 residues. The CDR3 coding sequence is TGTGCCAGCAGCTCCAGTGGGTTGAGCAATCAGCCCCAGCATTTT. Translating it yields CASSSSGLSNQPQHF. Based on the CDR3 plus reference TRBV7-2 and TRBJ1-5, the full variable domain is GAGVSQSPSNKVTEKGKDVELRCDPISGHTALYWYRQSLGQGLEFLIYFQGNSAPDKSGLPSDRFSAERTGGSVSTLTIQRTQQEDSAVYLCASSSSGLSNQPQHFGDGTRLSIL.

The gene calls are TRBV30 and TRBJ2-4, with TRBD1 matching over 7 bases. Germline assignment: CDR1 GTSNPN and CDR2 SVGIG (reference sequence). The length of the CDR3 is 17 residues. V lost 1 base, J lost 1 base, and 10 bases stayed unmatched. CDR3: CAWSAPGQRNAKNIQYF. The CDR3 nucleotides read TGTGCCTGGAGTGCCCCGGGACAGCGTAATGCCAAAAACATTCAGTACTTC.

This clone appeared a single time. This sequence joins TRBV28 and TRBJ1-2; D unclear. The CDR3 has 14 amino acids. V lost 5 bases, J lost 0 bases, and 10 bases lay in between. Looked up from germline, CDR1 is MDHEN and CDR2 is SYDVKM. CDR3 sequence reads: CASSQATANYGYTF. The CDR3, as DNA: TGTGCCAGCAGTCAGGCAACAGCTAACTATGGCTACACCTTC.

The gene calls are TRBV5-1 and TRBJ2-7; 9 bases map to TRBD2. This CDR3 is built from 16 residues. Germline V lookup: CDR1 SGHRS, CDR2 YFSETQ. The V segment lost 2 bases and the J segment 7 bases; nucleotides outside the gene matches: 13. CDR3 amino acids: CASSLLTSGPAGEQYF. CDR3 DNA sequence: TGCGCCAGCAGCTTATTGACTAGCGGCCCGGCGGGAGAGCAGTACTTC.

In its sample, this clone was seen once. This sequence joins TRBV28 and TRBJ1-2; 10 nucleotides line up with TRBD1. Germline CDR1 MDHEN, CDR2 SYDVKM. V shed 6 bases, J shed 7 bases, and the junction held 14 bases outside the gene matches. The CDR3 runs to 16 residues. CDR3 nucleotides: TGTGCCAGCAGGTCACCCCCCGGACAGGGGGTCGGTGGCTACACCTTC. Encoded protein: CASRSPPGQGVGGYTF.

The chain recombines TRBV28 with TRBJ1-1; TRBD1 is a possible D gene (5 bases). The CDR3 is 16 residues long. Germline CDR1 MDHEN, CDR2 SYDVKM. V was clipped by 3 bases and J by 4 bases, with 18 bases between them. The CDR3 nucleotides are TGTGCCAGCAGTTTCCCCAGGGTTCATCTCGCCACTGAAGCTTTCTTT. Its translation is CASSFPRVHLATEAFF.

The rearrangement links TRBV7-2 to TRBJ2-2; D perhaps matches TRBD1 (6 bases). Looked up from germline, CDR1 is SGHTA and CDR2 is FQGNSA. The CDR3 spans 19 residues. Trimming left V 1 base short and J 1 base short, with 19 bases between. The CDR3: CASSLGPTGSALNTGELFF. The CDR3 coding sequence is TGTGCCAGCAGCTTAGGGCCCACAGGGTCGGCCTTGAACACCGGGGAGCTGTTTTTT.

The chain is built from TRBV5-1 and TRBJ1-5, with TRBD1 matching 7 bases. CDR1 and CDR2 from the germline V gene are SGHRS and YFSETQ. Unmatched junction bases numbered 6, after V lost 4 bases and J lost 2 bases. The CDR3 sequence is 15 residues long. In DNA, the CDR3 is TGCGCCAGCAGCGCAACAGGGGAAGGCAATCAGCCCCAGCATTTT. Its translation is CASSATGEGNQPQHF.

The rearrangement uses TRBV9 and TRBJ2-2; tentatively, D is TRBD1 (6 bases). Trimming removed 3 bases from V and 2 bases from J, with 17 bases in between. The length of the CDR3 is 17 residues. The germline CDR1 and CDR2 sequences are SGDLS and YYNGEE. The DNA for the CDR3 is TGTGCCAGCAGCGCCCTAAATCCGGACAGTAACACCGGGGAGCTGTTTTTT. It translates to CASSALNPDSNTGELFF.

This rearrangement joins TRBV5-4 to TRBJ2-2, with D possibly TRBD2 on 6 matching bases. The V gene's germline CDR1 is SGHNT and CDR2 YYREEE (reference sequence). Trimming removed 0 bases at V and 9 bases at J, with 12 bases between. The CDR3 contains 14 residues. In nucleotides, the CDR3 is TGTGCCAGCAGCTTGGGGGGAGGCGACCGGGAGCTGTTTTTT. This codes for CASSLGGGDRELFF.

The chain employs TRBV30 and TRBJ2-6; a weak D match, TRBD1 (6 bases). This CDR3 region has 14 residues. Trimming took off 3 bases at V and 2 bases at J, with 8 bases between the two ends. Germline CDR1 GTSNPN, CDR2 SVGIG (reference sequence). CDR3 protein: CAWSQGTGANVLTF. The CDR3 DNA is TGTGCCTGGAGCCAGGGGACTGGGGCCAACGTCCTGACTTTC.

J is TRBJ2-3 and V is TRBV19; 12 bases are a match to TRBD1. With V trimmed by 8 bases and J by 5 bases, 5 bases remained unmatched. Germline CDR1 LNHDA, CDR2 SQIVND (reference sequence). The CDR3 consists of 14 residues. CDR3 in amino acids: CASRDRGREDTQYF. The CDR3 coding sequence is TGTGCCAGTCGGGACAGGGGGCGGGAAGATACGCAGTATTTT. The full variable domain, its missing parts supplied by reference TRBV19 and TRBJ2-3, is DGGITQSPKYLFRKEGQNVTLSCEQNLNHDAMYWYRQDPGQGLRLIYYSQIVNDFQKGDIAEGYSVSREKKESFPLTVTSAQKNPTAFYLCASRDRGREDTQYFGPGTRLTVL.

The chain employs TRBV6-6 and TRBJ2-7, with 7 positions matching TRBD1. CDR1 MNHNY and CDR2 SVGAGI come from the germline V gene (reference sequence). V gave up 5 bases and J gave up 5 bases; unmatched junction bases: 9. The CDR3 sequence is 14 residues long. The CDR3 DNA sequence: TGTGCCAGCAGTCGATCCCATGACAGGGACGAGCAGTACTTC. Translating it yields CASSRSHDRDEQYF.

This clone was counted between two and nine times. The CDR3 DNA reads as TGTGCCAGCAGTCCAGACGGGGGAGGTAATGAAAAACTGTTTTTT. It is translated as CASSPDGGGNEKLFF. The chain links TRBV7-9 to TRBJ1-4; maybe TRBD1 (5 bases). This CDR3 contains 15 residues. CDR1 and CDR2 (germline): SEHNR, FQNEAQ (reference sequence). V lost 6 bases to trimming and J lost 4 bases, with 15 bases between them.

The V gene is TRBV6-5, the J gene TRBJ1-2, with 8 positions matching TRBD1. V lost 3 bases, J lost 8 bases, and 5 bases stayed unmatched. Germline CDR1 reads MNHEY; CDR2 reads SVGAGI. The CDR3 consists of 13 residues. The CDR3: CASSYGQGGGYTF. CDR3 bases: TGTGCCAGCAGTTATGGACAGGGAGGAGGCTACACCTTC.

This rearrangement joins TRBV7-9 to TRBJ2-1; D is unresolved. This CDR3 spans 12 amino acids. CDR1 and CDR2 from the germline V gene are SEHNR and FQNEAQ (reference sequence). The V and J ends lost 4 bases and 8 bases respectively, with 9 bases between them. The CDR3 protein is CASSSWEDEQFF. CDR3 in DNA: TGTGCCAGCAGCTCCTGGGAAGATGAGCAGTTCTTC.

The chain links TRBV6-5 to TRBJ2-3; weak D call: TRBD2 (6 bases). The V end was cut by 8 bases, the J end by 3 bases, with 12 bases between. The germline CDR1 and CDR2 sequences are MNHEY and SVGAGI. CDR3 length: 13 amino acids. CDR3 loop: CASAGRTTDTQYF. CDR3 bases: TGTGCCAGCGCAGGGAGGACTACAGATACGCAGTATTTT.

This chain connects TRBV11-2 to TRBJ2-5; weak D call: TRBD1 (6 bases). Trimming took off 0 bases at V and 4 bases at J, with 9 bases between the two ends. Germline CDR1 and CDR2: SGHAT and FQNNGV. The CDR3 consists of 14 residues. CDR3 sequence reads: CASSLEARGETQYF. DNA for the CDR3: TGTGCCAGCAGCTTAGAGGCCAGGGGAGAGACCCAGTACTTC.

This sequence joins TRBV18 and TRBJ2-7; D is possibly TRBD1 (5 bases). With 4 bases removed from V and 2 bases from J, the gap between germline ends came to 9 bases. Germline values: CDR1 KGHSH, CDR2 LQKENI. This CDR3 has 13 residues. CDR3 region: CASSQGSAYEQYF. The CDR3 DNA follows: TGTGCCAGCTCACAGGGGTCTGCCTACGAGCAGTACTTC.

As DNA, the CDR3 is TGTGCCAGCAGCTTAGCGGGAGGGCCGTACGAGCAGTACTTC. Translation: CASSLAGGPYEQYF. The rearrangement links TRBV7-2 to TRBJ2-7; the match to TRBD2 covers 7 bases. The V and J ends lost 0 bases and 4 bases, in that order; junction bases with no gene match: 3. The CDR3 has 14 amino acids. Germline lookup yields CDR1 SGHTA and CDR2 FQGNSA.

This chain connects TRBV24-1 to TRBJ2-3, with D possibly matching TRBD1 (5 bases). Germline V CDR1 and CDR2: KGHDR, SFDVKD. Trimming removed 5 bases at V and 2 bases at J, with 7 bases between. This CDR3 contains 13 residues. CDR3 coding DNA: TGTGCCACCAGTGGACAGCTCACAGATACGCAGTATTTT. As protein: CATSGQLTDTQYF.

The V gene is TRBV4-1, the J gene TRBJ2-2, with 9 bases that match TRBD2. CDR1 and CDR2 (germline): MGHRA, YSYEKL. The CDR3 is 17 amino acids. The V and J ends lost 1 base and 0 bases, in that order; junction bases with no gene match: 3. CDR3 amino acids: CASSQAAGGPNTGELFF. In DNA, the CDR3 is TGCGCCAGCAGCCAAGCAGCGGGGGGACCGAACACCGGGGAGCTGTTTTTT.

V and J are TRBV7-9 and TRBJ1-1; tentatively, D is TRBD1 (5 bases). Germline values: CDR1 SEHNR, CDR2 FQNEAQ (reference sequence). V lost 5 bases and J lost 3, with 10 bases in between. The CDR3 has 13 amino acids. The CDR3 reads CASSVGVDTEAFF. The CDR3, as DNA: TGTGCCAGCAGCGTAGGGGTAGACACTGAAGCTTTCTTT.